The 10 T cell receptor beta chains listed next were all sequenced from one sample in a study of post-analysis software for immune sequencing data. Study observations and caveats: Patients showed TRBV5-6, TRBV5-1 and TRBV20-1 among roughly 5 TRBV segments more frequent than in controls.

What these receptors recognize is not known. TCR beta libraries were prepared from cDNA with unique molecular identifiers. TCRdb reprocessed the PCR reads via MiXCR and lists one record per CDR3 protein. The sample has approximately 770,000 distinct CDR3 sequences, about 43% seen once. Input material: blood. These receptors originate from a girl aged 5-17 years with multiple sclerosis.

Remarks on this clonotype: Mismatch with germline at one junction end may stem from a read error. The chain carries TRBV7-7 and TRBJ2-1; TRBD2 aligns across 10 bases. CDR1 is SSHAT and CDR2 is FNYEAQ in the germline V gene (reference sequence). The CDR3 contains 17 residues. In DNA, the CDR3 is TGTGCTAGCAGCTTAGGAGATAGCGGGAGGACGCTCAATGAGCAGTTCTTC. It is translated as CASSLGDSGRTLNEQFF.

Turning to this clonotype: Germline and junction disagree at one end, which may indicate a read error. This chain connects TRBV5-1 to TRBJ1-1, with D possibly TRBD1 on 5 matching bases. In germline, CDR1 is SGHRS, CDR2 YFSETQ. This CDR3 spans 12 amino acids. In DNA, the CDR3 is TGCGCCAGCAGCTTGGGGGGCACTGGAGCTTTCTTT. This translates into CASSLGGTGAFF.

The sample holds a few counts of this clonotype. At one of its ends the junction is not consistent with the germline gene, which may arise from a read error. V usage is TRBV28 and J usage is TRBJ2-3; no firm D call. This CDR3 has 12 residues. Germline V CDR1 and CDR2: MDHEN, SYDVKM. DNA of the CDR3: TGTGCCAACAGTTTATCCACAGATACGCAGTATTTT. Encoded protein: CANSLSTDTQYF.

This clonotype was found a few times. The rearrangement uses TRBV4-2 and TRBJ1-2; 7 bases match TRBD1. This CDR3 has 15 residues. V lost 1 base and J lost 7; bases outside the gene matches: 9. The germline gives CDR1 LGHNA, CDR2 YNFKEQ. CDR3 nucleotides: TGTGCCAGCAGCCAAGTAACAGGGGCGACCCTTGGCTACACCTTC. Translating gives CASSQVTGATLGYTF.

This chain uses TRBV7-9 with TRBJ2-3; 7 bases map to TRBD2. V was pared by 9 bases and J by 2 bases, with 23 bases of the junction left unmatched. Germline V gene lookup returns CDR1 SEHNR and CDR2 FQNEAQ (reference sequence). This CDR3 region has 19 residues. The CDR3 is CASMRARDYPLQFTDTQYF. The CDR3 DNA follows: TGTGCCAGTATGAGGGCCCGGGACTACCCTCTTCAGTTCACAGATACGCAGTATTTT.

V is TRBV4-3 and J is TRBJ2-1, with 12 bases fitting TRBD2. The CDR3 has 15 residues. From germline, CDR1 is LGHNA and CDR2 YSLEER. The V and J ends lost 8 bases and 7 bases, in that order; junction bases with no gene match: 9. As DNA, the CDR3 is TGCGCCAGCGGACCTAGCGGGAGGGAACCAAATGAGCAGTTCTTC. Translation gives CASGPSGREPNEQFF.

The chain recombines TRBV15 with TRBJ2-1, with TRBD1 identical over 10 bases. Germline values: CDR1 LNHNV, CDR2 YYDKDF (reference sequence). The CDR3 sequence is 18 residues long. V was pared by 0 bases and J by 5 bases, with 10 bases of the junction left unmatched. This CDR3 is CATSRERGWGTGDNEQFF. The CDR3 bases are TGTGCCACCAGCAGAGAACGGGGATGGGGGACAGGGGACAATGAGCAGTTCTTC.

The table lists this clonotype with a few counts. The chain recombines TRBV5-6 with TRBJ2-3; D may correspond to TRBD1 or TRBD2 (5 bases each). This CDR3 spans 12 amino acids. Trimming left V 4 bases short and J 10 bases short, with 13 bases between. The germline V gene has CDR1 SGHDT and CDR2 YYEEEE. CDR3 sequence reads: CASSRLLGAQYF. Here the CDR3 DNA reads TGTGCCAGCAGCCGACTCCTGGGGGCGCAGTATTTT. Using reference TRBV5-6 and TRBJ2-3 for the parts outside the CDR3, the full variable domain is DAGVTQSPTHLIKTRGQQVTLRCSPKSGHDTVSWYQQALGQGPQFIFQYYEEEERQRGNFPDRFSGHQFPNYSSELNVNALLLGDSALYLCASSRLLGAQYFGPGTRLTVL.

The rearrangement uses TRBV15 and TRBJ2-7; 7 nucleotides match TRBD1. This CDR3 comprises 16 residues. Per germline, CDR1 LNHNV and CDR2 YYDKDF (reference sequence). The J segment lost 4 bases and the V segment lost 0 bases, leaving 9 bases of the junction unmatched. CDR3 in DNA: TGTGCCACCAGCAGAGAGGCAGGACAGGCCCTTTACGAGCAGTACTTC. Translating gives CATSREAGQALYEQYF.

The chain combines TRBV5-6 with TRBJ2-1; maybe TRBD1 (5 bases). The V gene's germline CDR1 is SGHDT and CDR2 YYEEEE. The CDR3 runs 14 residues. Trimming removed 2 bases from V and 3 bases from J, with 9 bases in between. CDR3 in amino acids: CASSFPGNYNEQFF. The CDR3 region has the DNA TGTGCCAGCAGCTTCCCAGGGAACTACAATGAGCAGTTCTTC.